Shown below are 17 T cell receptor beta chains from a single sample sequenced in a study of T cell repertoires in cytomegalovirus infection (dated by TCRdb to between 2019 and 2020). The treatment or condition label corresponds to: in vitro stimulation with specific CMV peptide epitopes to enrich CMV-specific T cells. The antigens these receptors bind are not known. The reads were generated on an Illumina HiSeq 1500. TCRdb reanalyzed the raw reads on its own, using fastp at Q25 for trimming and MiXCR for clone calling, and kept in-frame beta chains. Every distinct CDR3 protein forms one entry, paired with its most common genes and DNA. Within this sample are hundreds of thousands of distinct CDR3 sequences, with under 45% of them counted one time only. About 41% of the sample is in the top ten clones. The specimen comprised cultured PBMCs, sampled from culture after CMV antigen stimulation. Receptors originate from a human donor in good health (CMV status not recorded). Some clones in this sample may be carry-over from other donors' samples.

V gene TRBV7-9 combines with J gene TRBJ2-3, with 8 positions matching TRBD1. Germline loops: CDR1 SEHNR, CDR2 FQNEAQ (reference sequence). The V segment lost 2 bases and the J segment 6 bases; nucleotides outside the gene matches: 10. The CDR3 consists of 16 residues. This CDR3 is CASSLWSSRGLDTQYF. The CDR3 region has the DNA TGTGCCAGCAGCTTATGGTCCTCCAGGGGGCTGGATACGCAGTATTTT.

The chain recombines TRBV7-9 with TRBJ1-2; 9 bases are shared with TRBD1. V gave up 0 bases and J gave up 4 bases; unmatched junction bases: 3. The CDR3 loop spans 15 amino acids. From germline, CDR1 is SEHNR and CDR2 FQNEAQ (reference sequence). The CDR3 is CASSLADRGAYGYTF. As DNA, the CDR3 is TGTGCCAGCAGCTTAGCGGACAGGGGCGCCTATGGCTACACCTTC.

This clonotype was counted only a few times. The chain joins TRBV7-2 to TRBJ2-1, with D hard to call. The germline V and J ends were trimmed by 5 bases and 6 bases, with 14 bases remaining between them. This CDR3 is 14 amino acids long. Germline CDR1 is SGHTA and CDR2 is FQGNSA. CDR3 loop: CASSQSIGRNEQFF. The CDR3 DNA is TGTGCCAGCAGCCAAAGTATAGGTCGCAATGAGCAGTTCTTC.

The V gene is TRBV18, the J gene TRBJ2-1; 11 positions match TRBD2. The CDR3 consists of 16 residues. The germline V gene has CDR1 KGHSH and CDR2 LQKENI. V shed 4 bases and J 4 bases; nucleotides not matched to a gene: 6. In DNA form, the CDR3 reads TGTGCCAGCTCACGACCTGGACTAGCGGGTTACAATGAGCAGTTCTTC. Translation: CASSRPGLAGYNEQFF.

The rearrangement links TRBV7-6 to TRBJ2-1; 13 positions agree with TRBD2. V was pared by 1 base and J by 8 bases, with 8 bases of the junction left unmatched. This CDR3 contains 17 residues. Per the germline V gene, CDR1 is SGHVS and CDR2 is FNYEAQ. Here the CDR3 DNA reads TGTGCCAGCAGCTTAGAAGTGTGGACTAGCGGGAGCTATGAGCAGTTCTTC. Translation gives CASSLEVWTSGSYEQFF.

This clonotype was found a few times. The chain recombines TRBV7-2 with TRBJ1-1; D is undetermined. The germline CDR1 and CDR2 sequences are SGHTA and FQGNSA. V dropped 10 bases and J dropped 2 bases, with 17 bases sitting between them. There are 14 residues in the CDR3. The CDR3: CATTQSFINTEAFF. CDR3 nucleotide sequence: TGTGCCACTACCCAAAGTTTCATAAACACTGAAGCTTTCTTT.

The chain combines TRBV5-6 with TRBJ1-6, with 9 positions matching TRBD1. Looked up from germline, CDR1 is SGHDT and CDR2 is YYEEEE. With 4 bases clipped from V and 7 bases from J, the junction kept 9 bases outside the gene matches. The CDR3 has 16 residues. This chain's CDR3 is CASSQGTGSKNSPLHF. In DNA, the CDR3 is TGTGCCAGCAGCCAAGGGACAGGGTCTAAGAATTCACCCCTCCACTTT.

The V gene is TRBV7-2, the J gene TRBJ2-7; 9 nucleotides match TRBD2. Germline V lookup: CDR1 SGHTA, CDR2 FQGNSA. CDR3 length equals 14 residues. Losses at the gene ends were 8 bases for V and 2 bases for J; bases not matched to a gene: 7. The CDR3 reads CASGLAGLTYEQYF. CDR3 DNA sequence: TGTGCCAGCGGGCTAGCGGGACTTACCTACGAGCAGTACTTC.

The rearrangement uses TRBV12-3 or TRBV12-4 and TRBJ2-7, with 10 bases that match TRBD1. V was clipped by 6 bases and J by 2 bases; unmatched bases: 1. CDR3 length: 13 residues. In DNA form, the CDR3 reads TGTGCCAGCAGGGGGACAGGGGCCTACGAGCAGTACTTC. The encoded protein is CASRGTGAYEQYF.

The chain has TRBV2 and TRBJ2-3; either TRBD1 or TRBD2 may fit D (6 bases each). Germline CDR1 SNHLY, CDR2 FYNNEI. This CDR3 has 16 amino acids. V was clipped by 4 bases and J by 2 bases, with 16 bases between them. The CDR3 DNA reads TGTGCCAGCAGTGGAAGCGGAGGGGGTTTCACAGATACGCAGTATTTT. Protein sequence: CASSGSGGGFTDTQYF.

The chain recombines TRBV7-8 with TRBJ2-5; D may be TRBD1 (5 bases). Germline values: CDR1 SGHVS, CDR2 FQNEAQ. V dropped 1 base and J dropped 3 bases, with 21 bases sitting between them. The CDR3 has 18 residues. The CDR3 region is CASSLVSVRQPLKETQYF. The CDR3 DNA reads TGTGCCAGCAGCTTAGTTTCGGTACGACAGCCCCTGAAAGAGACCCAGTACTTC.

V is TRBV19 and J is TRBJ2-7; TRBD1 matches at 8 bases. V lost 5 bases and J lost 5; bases outside the gene matches: 11. Germline V CDR1 and CDR2: LNHDA, SQIVND (reference sequence). This CDR3 has 15 amino acids. CDR3 sequence: CASSPFDRGVHEQYF. The CDR3 coding sequence is TGTGCCAGTAGTCCCTTCGACAGGGGAGTCCACGAGCAGTACTTC.

The chain joins TRBV7-2 to TRBJ2-7, with D perhaps TRBD1 or TRBD2 (5 bases each). V was trimmed by 3 bases and J by 0 bases, leaving 9 bases between them. Germline loops: CDR1 SGHTA, CDR2 FQGNSA. The CDR3 spans 14 residues. CDR3 sequence (DNA): TGTGCCAGCAGCTTTGGGGGAGACTCCTACGAGCAGTACTTC. This codes for CASSFGGDSYEQYF.

The rearrangement links TRBV5-1 to TRBJ1-1, with D unclear. Between the trimmed V and J ends, which lost 0 bases and 0 bases, there was a span of 9 bases. The CDR3 sequence is 15 residues long. Germline CDR1 reads SGHRS; CDR2 reads YFSETQ. The CDR3 bases are TGCGCCAGCAGCTTGGCGCCAGAGATGAACACTGAAGCTTTCTTT. Translated, it gives CASSLAPEMNTEAFF.

The V and J genes are TRBV7-2 and TRBJ2-1; 8 positions agree with TRBD1. V lost 5 bases to trimming and J lost 6 bases; unmatched junction nucleotides: 9. Germline V gives CDR1 SGHTA, CDR2 FQGNSA. CDR3 length: 15 residues. The chain's CDR3 is CASSIWGQDLNEQFF. DNA of the CDR3: TGTGCCAGCAGCATATGGGGACAGGACCTCAATGAGCAGTTCTTC.

The J gene is TRBJ2-7, the V gene TRBV10-3; 9 nucleotides agree with TRBD1. In germline, CDR1 is ENHRY, CDR2 SYGVKD. There are 13 residues in the CDR3. V trimming: 4 bases; J trimming: 6 bases; junction bases outside the gene matches: 4. The CDR3 region is CAISARTGAEQYF. In DNA, the CDR3 is TGTGCCATCAGTGCAAGGACAGGGGCCGAGCAGTACTTC.

The genes are TRBV5-3 and TRBJ2-2; D may correspond to TRBD1 or TRBD2 (5 bases each). TRBV5-3 is an open reading frame, and its role is uncertain. Trimming left V 8 bases short and J 3 bases short, with 14 bases between. The CDR3 loop spans 14 amino acids. CDR3 in DNA: TGTGCCAGCAGAGGGGCAGGGTACACCGGGGAGCTGTTTTTT. Encoded protein: CASRGAGYTGELFF.